These 25 T cell receptor beta chains were all obtained from the same sample, sequenced in a study of CD8 T cells in ankylosing spondylitis. Via MiXCR, TCRdb re-called the 5' RACE reads, giving one row per CDR3 protein. The sample yields over 200,000 distinct CDR3 sequences, more than 9% seen once. Sequencing used blood, either unsorted or a sorted T cell fraction (not recorded which). The receptors shown here come from a male donor with ankylosing spondylitis or in good health (not recorded which).

This clonotype was counted only a few times. This chain links TRBV5-1 with TRBJ1-1; 8 bases are a match to TRBD1. Germline CDR1 is SGHRS and CDR2 is YFSETQ. The CDR3 consists of 14 residues. Trimming cost V 4 bases and J 5 bases; bases outside gene matches: 7. CDR3 nucleotide sequence: TGCGCCAGCAGCATACAGGGGGAGAAAACTGAAGCTTTCTTT. It codes for CASSIQGEKTEAFF.

This chain joins TRBV15 and TRBJ2-1; D ambiguous. V lost 0 bases, J lost 0 bases, and 15 bases lay in between. CDR1 and CDR2 (germline): LNHNV, YYDKDF (reference sequence). This CDR3 region has 18 residues. The CDR3 nucleotides read TGTGCCACCAGCAGAGAGGTTTGGGTATTCAACTCCTACAATGAGCAGTTCTTC. It specifies CATSREVWVFNSYNEQFF.

This clonotype was detected many times. The chain carries TRBV15 and TRBJ2-3; D is uncertain. The CDR3 contains 13 residues. V was cut by 1 base and J by 6 bases, with 8 bases left in between. Germline V gene sequence: CDR1 LNHNV, CDR2 YYDKDF (reference sequence). Here the CDR3 DNA reads TGTGCCACCAGCAGAGTTCTAAGGGATACGCAGTATTTT. Its protein product is CATSRVLRDTQYF. The full variable domain, its missing parts supplied by reference TRBV15 and TRBJ2-3, is DAMVIQNPRYQVTQFGKPVTLSCSQTLNHNVMYWYQQKSSQAPKLLFHYYDKDFNNEADTPDNFQSRRPNTSFCFLDIRSPGLGDTAMYLCATSRVLRDTQYFGPGTRLTVL.

This clonotype was seen many times. The chain uses TRBV5-1 and TRBJ2-1; no definite D call. Between the trimmed V and J ends, which lost 1 base and 2 bases, there was a span of 10 bases. Germline CDR1 SGHRS, CDR2 YFSETQ. The CDR3 has 15 amino acids. The CDR3 coding sequence is TGCGCCAGCAGCTTGACGGGCAGCCCCTACAATGAGCAGTTCTTC. It specifies CASSLTGSPYNEQFF.

This clonotype was seen many times. V usage is TRBV29-1 and J usage is TRBJ2-2; D gene ambiguous. This CDR3 is 14 amino acids long. Germline V gene lookup returns CDR1 SQVTM and CDR2 ANQGSEA. Between the trimmed V and J ends, which lost 3 bases and 0 bases, there was a span of 8 bases. The CDR3 region is CSVEKGSNTGELFF. As DNA, the CDR3 is TGCAGCGTTGAGAAGGGTTCGAACACCGGGGAGCTGTTTTTT.

This clonotype was detected a few times. This chain connects TRBV7-8 to TRBJ2-5; D is perhaps TRBD1 (5 bases). Trimming took 5 bases from V and 1 from J, leaving 11 bases between them. This CDR3 is built from 14 residues. Germline lookup yields CDR1 SGHVS and CDR2 FQNEAQ. This CDR3 is CASSPRQTQETQYF. CDR3 sequence (DNA): TGTGCCAGCAGCCCCCGACAGACCCAAGAGACCCAGTACTTC.

This clonotype was counted only a few times. The chain uses TRBV3-1 and TRBJ2-1; the match to TRBD2 covers 7 bases. The CDR3 consists of 14 residues. Germline V gene lookup returns CDR1 LGHDT and CDR2 YNNKEL (reference sequence). The ends lost 7 bases at V and 2 bases at J; junction bases unmatched: 5. CDR3 nucleotide sequence: TGTGCCAGCACCGGAGGACTAGCCTACAATGAGCAGTTCTTC. Protein: CASTGGLAYNEQFF.

This clonotype was seen a handful of times. The V and J genes are TRBV3-1 and TRBJ1-1; D uncertain. Germline CDR1 and CDR2: LGHDT and YNNKEL (reference sequence). The V end lost 2 bases, the J end lost 2 bases, and 6 bases lay between the germline ends. The CDR3 is made up of 13 amino acids. CDR3 nucleotides: TGTGCCAGCAGCCAAAGCATAAACACTGAAGCTTTCTTT. Translating gives CASSQSINTEAFF. Together with reference TRBV3-1 and TRBJ1-1, the CDR3 gives the full variable domain: DTAVSQTPKYLVTQMGNDKSIKCEQNLGHDTMYWYKQDSKKFLKIMFSYNNKELIINETVPNRFSPKSPDKAHLNLHINSLELGDSAVYFCASSQSINTEAFFGQGTRLTVV.

The CDR3 DNA is TGCAGTGCCCTAAGAACTAGCGGGAACACCGGGGAGCTGTTTTTT. Its protein is CSALRTSGNTGELFF. This rearrangement joins TRBV20-1 to TRBJ2-2; TRBD2 agrees at 8 bases. The germline V gene encodes CDR1 DFQATT and CDR2 SNEGSKA (reference sequence). The CDR3 has 15 residues. The junction had 7 bases not matched to a gene; V was cut back by 6 bases and J by 1 base.

This clonotype was counted at least ten times. The chain carries TRBV10-3 and TRBJ2-7; TRBD1 aligns across 7 bases. The germline gives CDR1 ENHRY, CDR2 SYGVKD. The junction had 1 base not matched to a gene; V was cut back by 2 bases and J by 3 bases. The CDR3 contains 13 residues. CDR3 region: CAISEDRDYEQYF. CDR3 coding DNA: TGTGCCATCAGTGAGGACAGGGACTACGAGCAGTACTTC.

The chain uses TRBV7-3 and TRBJ2-1; D may be TRBD2 (7 bases). V was trimmed by 2 bases and J by 7 bases, leaving 15 bases between them. Germline CDR1 is SGHTA and CDR2 is FQGTGA. The CDR3 runs 15 residues. This CDR3 reads CASSLRWGGPNEQFF. CDR3 DNA sequence: TGTGCCAGCAGCTTACGGTGGGGGGGCCCGAATGAGCAGTTCTTC.

In this sample, this clonotype turned up many times. This chain joins TRBV3-1 and TRBJ2-1; D gene ambiguous. This CDR3 has 12 residues. Germline CDR1 is LGHDT and CDR2 is YNNKEL (reference sequence). V shed 2 bases and J shed 8 bases, with 7 bases lying between them. CDR3 nucleotide sequence: TGTGCCAGCAGCCAATTTAGGGATGAGCAGTTCTTC. This encodes CASSQFRDEQFF.

This clonotype was seen repeatedly, ten times or more. The chain combines TRBV11-3 with TRBJ1-1; D is perhaps TRBD1 (6 bases). Between the trimmed V and J ends, which lost 4 bases and 6 bases, there was a span of 9 bases. The germline CDR1 and CDR2 sequences are SGHNT and YENEEA. CDR3 length: 12 residues. The CDR3 coding sequence is TGTGCCAGCAGCTCGGGGGGCCCTGAAGCTTTCTTT. This sequence encodes CASSSGGPEAFF.

This rearrangement joins TRBV7-2 to TRBJ2-7; possibly TRBD2 for D (6 bases). The CDR3 is 13 amino acids. Germline CDR1 and CDR2: SGHTA and FQGNSA. Trimming cost V 3 bases and J 3 bases, with 9 bases left between them. The CDR3 sequence is CASSFLRDYEQYF. CDR3 sequence (DNA): TGTGCCAGCAGCTTTCTGCGGGACTACGAGCAGTACTTC.

Ten or more counts support this clonotype. The V and J genes are TRBV5-1 and TRBJ2-7; no clear D. This CDR3 contains 14 residues. Trimming removed 0 bases from V and 7 bases from J, with 14 bases in between. Germline CDR1 reads SGHRS; CDR2 reads YFSETQ. CDR3 sequence: CASSLGSEMGEQYF. CDR3 coding DNA: TGCGCCAGCAGCTTGGGTTCTGAAATGGGGGAGCAGTACTTC. Based on the CDR3 plus reference TRBV5-1 and TRBJ2-7, the full variable domain is KAGVTQTPRYLIKTRGQQVTLSCSPISGHRSVSWYQQTPGQGLQFLFEYFSETQRNKGNFPGRFSGRQFSNSRSEMNVSTLELGDSALYLCASSLGSEMGEQYFGPGTRLTVT.

This clonotype was detected ten times or more. The chain uses TRBV28 and TRBJ2-7; D is ambiguous. Trimming stripped 3 bases from V and 0 bases from J, with 18 bases between. Germline CDR1 MDHEN, CDR2 SYDVKM. The CDR3 length is 17 residues. The CDR3 loop reads CASSFHLARLSSYEQYF. Here the CDR3 DNA reads TGTGCCAGCAGTTTTCATTTGGCACGCCTGAGCTCCTACGAGCAGTACTTC.

This clonotype has at least ten counts. This CDR3 is CASSQDRQGGYTF. The CDR3 nucleotides read TGTGCCAGCAGCCAAGATCGACAGGGGGGCTACACCTTC. The chain is built from TRBV3-1 and TRBJ1-2; 8 bases are a match to TRBD1. The CDR3 runs to 13 residues. The germline V gene encodes CDR1 LGHDT and CDR2 YNNKEL (reference sequence). V shed 0 bases, J shed 8 bases, and the junction held 2 bases outside the gene matches.

The rearrangement uses TRBV20-1 and TRBJ1-4, with D unresolved. Trimming took 3 bases from V and 3 from J, leaving 5 bases between them. This CDR3 is 12 amino acids long. Germline-derived CDR1 and CDR2 are DFQATT and SNEGSKA (reference sequence). CDR3 nucleotide sequence: TGCAGTGCTAGTCAAGCTAATGAAAAACTGTTTTTT. Translation gives CSASQANEKLFF.

This clonotype was found once. CDR3 sequence (DNA): TGTGCCAGCAGTGACAATCCAAACACTGAAGCTTTCTTT. Residues: CASSDNPNTEAFF. The V call is TRBV6-1, the J call TRBJ1-1; D gene unclear. V gave up 3 bases and J gave up 2 bases, with 7 bases separating them. This CDR3 is 13 amino acids long. The germline V gene has CDR1 MNHNS and CDR2 SASEGT.

This chain connects TRBV20-1 to TRBJ2-5; D may correspond to TRBD1 or TRBD2 (5 bases each). Between the trimmed V and J ends, which lost 4 bases and 4 bases, there was a span of 13 bases. Germline V gives CDR1 DFQATT, CDR2 SNEGSKA (reference sequence). The CDR3 covers 13 residues. The CDR3: CSATGPGRETQYF. DNA of the CDR3: TGCAGTGCTACGGGACCCGGACGAGAGACCCAGTACTTC.

This clonotype was observed at least ten times. The genes are TRBV10-3 and TRBJ1-2; weak D call: TRBD1 (5 bases). V dropped 3 bases and J dropped 2 bases, with 10 bases sitting between them. Germline CDR1 reads ENHRY; CDR2 reads SYGVKD. This CDR3 has 14 residues. CDR3 amino acids: CAISEGQGNYGYTF. CDR3 coding DNA: TGTGCCATCAGTGAAGGCCAGGGCAACTATGGCTACACCTTC.

This chain joins TRBV10-3 and TRBJ1-1; D unclear. CDR1 ENHRY and CDR2 SYGVKD come from the germline V gene. CDR3 length: 13 amino acids. V was shortened by 11 bases and J by 5 bases, with 18 bases between the two germline ends. Here the CDR3 reads CAFTSNLDTEAFF. The CDR3 DNA sequence: TGTGCCTTTACCTCGAACCTGGATACTGAAGCTTTCTTT.

The table lists this clonotype with many counts. The rearrangement links TRBV2 to TRBJ2-7, with no clear D. The germline V and J ends were trimmed by 3 bases and 0 bases, with 12 bases remaining between them. The CDR3 has 15 residues. Germline assignment: CDR1 SNHLY and CDR2 FYNNEI. CDR3 sequence (DNA): TGTGCCAGCAGTGAGTTTGTGTATCCCTCCTACGAGCAGTACTTC. It is translated as CASSEFVYPSYEQYF.

This clonotype has only one observation. A much bigger clone sits one base away, suggesting this may be a read error. The chain uses TRBV20-1 and TRBJ1-5; D uncertain. CDR1 and CDR2 from the germline V gene are DFQATT and SNEGSKA (reference sequence). The CDR3 sequence is 12 residues long. CDR3 residues: CSAVKGNEPQHF. The CDR3 DNA reads TGCAGTGCCGTAAAGGGCAATGAGCCCCAGCATTTT.

Worth noting for this clonotype: This could be a read error, since a much larger clone is one nucleotide away. The CDR3 does not close with the conserved phenylalanine or tryptophan, likely indicating a read error. This rearrangement joins TRBV24-1 to TRBJ2-3, with D possibly being TRBD1 or TRBD2 (5 bases each). From germline, CDR1 is KGHDR and CDR2 SFDVKD. Trimming left V 4 bases short and J 3 bases short, with 13 bases between. The CDR3 consists of 15 residues. The CDR3 DNA is TGTGCCACCAGTGACTCCTGGGACGGGACAGATACGCAGTATTTA. Protein product: CATSDSWDGTDTQYL.